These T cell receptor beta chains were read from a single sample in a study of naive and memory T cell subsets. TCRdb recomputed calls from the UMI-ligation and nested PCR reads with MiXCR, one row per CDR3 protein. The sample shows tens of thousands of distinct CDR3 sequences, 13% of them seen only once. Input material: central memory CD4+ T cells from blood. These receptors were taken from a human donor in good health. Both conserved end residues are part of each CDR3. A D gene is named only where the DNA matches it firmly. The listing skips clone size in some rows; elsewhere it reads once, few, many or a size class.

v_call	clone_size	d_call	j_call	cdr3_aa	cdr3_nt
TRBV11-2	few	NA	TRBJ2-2	CAEGRGTNTGELFF	TGTGCGGAGGGGCGGGGAACGAACACCGGGGAGCTGTTTTTT
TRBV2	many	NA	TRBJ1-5	CASSDQGIEFNQPQHF	TGTGCCAGCAGTGACCAGGGTATAGAATTCAATCAGCCCCAGCATTTT
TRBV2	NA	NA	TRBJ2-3	CASKALRADTQYF	TGTGCCAGCAAGGCTCTACGGGCAGATACGCAGTATTTT
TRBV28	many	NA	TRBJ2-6	CASSLSNLSGANVLTF	TGTGCCAGCAGTTTATCCAATCTCTCTGGGGCCAACGTCCTGACTTTC
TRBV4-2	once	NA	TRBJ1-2	CASSQVAPGVISGYTF	TGTGCCAGCAGCCAAGTCGCGCCAGGGGTGATCTCTGGCTACACCTTC
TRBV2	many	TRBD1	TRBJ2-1	CASGPGGTNNEQFF	TGTGCCAGCGGCCCAGGGGGTACTAACAATGAGCAGTTCTTC
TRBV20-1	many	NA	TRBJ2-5	CSVEKDRPTETQYF	TGCAGTGTCGAGAAAGACCGACCTACAGAGACCCAGTACTTC
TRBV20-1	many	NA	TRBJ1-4	CSARAGFATNEKLFF	TGCAGTGCTAGAGCCGGGTTTGCAACTAATGAAAAACTGTTTTTT
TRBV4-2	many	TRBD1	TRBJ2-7	CASSRGGQGYEQYF	TGTGCCAGCAGCCGAGGGGGCCAAGGCTACGAGCAGTACTTC
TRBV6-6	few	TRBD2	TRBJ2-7	CASKLAGEGEQYF	TGTGCCAGCAAACTAGCGGGAGAGGGAGAGCAGTACTTC
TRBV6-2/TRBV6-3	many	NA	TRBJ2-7	CASRESREQYF	TGTGCCAGCAGAGAGAGTCGGGAGCAGTACTTC
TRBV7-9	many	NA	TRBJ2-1	CASSHRTPPRSYNEQFF	TGTGCCAGCAGCCATAGAACTCCCCCCAGGTCCTACAATGAGCAGTTCTTC
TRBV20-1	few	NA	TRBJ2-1	CSAQDSTEAAYNEQFF	TGCAGTGCCCAGGACTCCACCGAAGCCGCCTACAATGAGCAGTTCTTC
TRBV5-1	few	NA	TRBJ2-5	CASSPGRTQETQYF	TGCGCCAGCAGCCCTGGACGTACACAAGAGACCCAGTACTTC
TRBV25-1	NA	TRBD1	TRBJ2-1	CASRKASETGDNEQFF	TGTGCCAGCAGAAAAGCGTCCGAGACAGGGGACAATGAGCAGTTCTTC
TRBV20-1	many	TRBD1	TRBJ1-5	CSAWTGVNQPQHF	TGCAGTGCTTGGACAGGGGTGAATCAGCCCCAGCATTTT
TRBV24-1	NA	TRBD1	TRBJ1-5	CATSEAGGQPQHF	TGTGCCACCAGTGAAGCAGGGGGACAGCCCCAGCATTTT
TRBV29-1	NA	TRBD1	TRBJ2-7	CSAAPDRSSYEQYF	TGCAGCGCGGCCCCGGACAGGAGCTCCTACGAGCAGTACTTC
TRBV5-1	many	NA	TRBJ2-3	CASSLNLDTQYF	TGCGCCAGCAGCTTGAATCTGGATACGCAGTATTTT
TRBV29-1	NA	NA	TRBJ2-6	CSVAGPQPSGANVLTF	TGCAGCGTCGCCGGGCCCCAGCCCTCAGGGGCCAACGTCCTGACTTTC
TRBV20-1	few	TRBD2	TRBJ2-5	CSATKAGGLETQYF	TGCAGTGCTACAAAAGCGGGAGGTTTGGAGACCCAGTACTTC
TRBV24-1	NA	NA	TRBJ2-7	CATSVGSSYEQYF	TGTGCCACCAGTGTGGGCAGCTCCTACGAGCAGTACTTC
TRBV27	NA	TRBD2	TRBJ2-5	CASSLAWTSGDQETQYF	TGTGCCAGCAGTTTGGCGTGGACTAGCGGGGATCAAGAGACCCAGTACTTC
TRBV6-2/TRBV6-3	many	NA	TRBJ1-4	CASRDPGTSRLFF	TGTGCCAGCAGGGATCCCGGGACGTCGAGGCTGTTTTTT
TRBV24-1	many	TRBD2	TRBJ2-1	CATSGGLAGNEQFF	TGTGCCACCAGTGGCGGACTAGCGGGGAATGAGCAGTTCTTC
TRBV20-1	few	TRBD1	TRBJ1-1	CSARNSLKTGGRETEAFF	TGCAGTGCTAGAAACAGTCTGAAGACAGGGGGGCGAGAGACTGAAGCTTTCTTT
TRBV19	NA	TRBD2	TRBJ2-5	CASSIVLAGLRSAQYF	TGTGCCAGTAGTATCGTCCTAGCGGGACTGAGGTCGGCCCAGTACTTC
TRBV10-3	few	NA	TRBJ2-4	CAIRGGKDHIQYF	TGTGCCATCAGGGGCGGCAAGGATCACATTCAGTACTTC
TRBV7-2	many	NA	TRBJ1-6	CASSYTGGSSYNSPLHF	TGTGCCAGCAGTTATACAGGTGGCAGCTCCTATAATTCACCCCTCCACTTT
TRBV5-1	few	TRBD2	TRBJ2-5	CASSSGEIGETQYF	TGCGCCAGCAGTAGCGGGGAAATTGGAGAGACCCAGTACTTC
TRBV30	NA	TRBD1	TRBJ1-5	CAWSAIRQGGSAAQHF	TGTGCCTGGAGTGCTATTCGACAGGGAGGATCAGCGGCCCAGCATTTT
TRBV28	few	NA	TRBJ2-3	CASSFGTPTDTQYF	TGTGCCAGCAGTTTCGGGACCCCCACAGATACGCAGTATTTT
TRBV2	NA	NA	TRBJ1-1	CASMYQGGTEAFF	TGTGCCAGCATGTACCAGGGCGGTACTGAAGCTTTCTTT
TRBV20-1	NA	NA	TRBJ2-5	CSARDPQIAETQYF	TGCAGTGCTAGAGACCCCCAGATAGCAGAGACCCAGTACTTC
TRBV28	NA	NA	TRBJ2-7	CASSGEGEGLYEQYF	TGTGCCAGCAGCGGAGAGGGGGAGGGCCTCTACGAGCAGTACTTC
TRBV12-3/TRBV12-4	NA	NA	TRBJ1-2	CASSFQVYGYTF	TGTGCCAGCAGTTTTCAGGTCTATGGCTACACCTTC
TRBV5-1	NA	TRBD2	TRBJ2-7	CASSLAPSGSYDEQYF	TGCGCCAGCAGCTTGGCTCCTAGCGGGAGCTACGACGAGCAGTACTTC
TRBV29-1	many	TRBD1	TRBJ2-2	CSVENDRGRDGELFF	TGCAGCGTTGAAAACGACAGGGGGCGCGACGGGGAGCTGTTTTTT
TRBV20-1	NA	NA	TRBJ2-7	CSVTVPGTQSREQYF	TGCAGTGTTACTGTCCCCGGGACCCAGAGTCGGGAGCAGTACTTC
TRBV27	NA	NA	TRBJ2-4	CASSFGDQRGKNIQYF	TGTGCCAGCAGTTTTGGAGACCAACGTGGAAAAAACATTCAGTACTTC
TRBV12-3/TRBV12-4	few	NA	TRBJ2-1	CASSWTDYNEQFF	TGTGCCAGCAGTTGGACGGACTACAATGAGCAGTTCTTC
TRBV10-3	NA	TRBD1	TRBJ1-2	CAISADRVGYGYTF	TGTGCCATCAGCGCTGACAGGGTGGGCTATGGCTACACCTTC